This TCR beta chain was captured by sequencing in a study of blood T cells in healthy people across ages. A second PCR of about 7 to 12 cycles used a sample-barcoded 5' primer and a J-beta primer mix. The template-switch adaptor, which had 12 random nucleotides, put a tag on each cDNA molecule. TCRdb recomputed calls from the 5' RACE reads with MiXCR, one row per CDR3 protein. The sample has about 830,000 distinct CDR3 sequences, about 59% seen once. Broader study findings: Estimates of total diversity, which came from one million sequenced T cells, were considered to be underestimates. The recorded TCR beta diversity per million T cells decreased in a roughly linear manner with age. A strong correlation was seen between TCR beta diversity and naive T cell percentage.

For this clonotype: What it recognizes is unknown.

The sequencing input was blood. This sequence originates from a man aged 25 to 45 in good health.

In DNA, the CDR3 is TGCGCCAGCAGCGACGGGGGGGCCGGTGTGGATGAGCAGTTCTTC. Amino acid sequence: CASSDGGAGVDEQFF. V usage is TRBV5-1 and J usage is TRBJ2-1, with 8 bases aligning to TRBD2. Germline assignment: CDR1 SGHRS and CDR2 YFSETQ. There are 15 residues in the CDR3. V lost 4 bases and J lost 8; bases outside the gene matches: 11.